The 11 T cell receptor beta chains presented below share a single source sample, sequenced in a study of Ad26.COV2.S vaccination and SARS-CoV-2 variants. Generated by immunoSEQ multiplex PCR, the TCRdb table keeps only in-frame clones and is missing some. The sample has more than 300,000 clones, around four fifths seen once; the top ten hold approximately 2%. Sample treatment: over 15 received Ad26.COV2.S at low or high dose, single or two shots; about 5 received placebo; per-sample allocation not given. At day 63 after the first vaccine or placebo injection, samples were drawn. This sample comprised peripheral blood, obtained in a trial of Ad26.COV2.S vaccine versus placebo. These receptor sequences come from a person between 18 and 65 years old who received the Ad26.COV2.S COVID-19 vaccine or a placebo.

The V and J genes are TRBV6-1 and TRBJ2-2, with D perhaps matching TRBD1 or TRBD2 (5 bases each). The V gene's germline CDR1 is MNHNS and CDR2 SASEGT. The CDR3 covers 15 residues. V dropped 2 bases and J dropped 0 bases, with 7 bases sitting between them. The DNA of the CDR3 is TGTGCCAGCAGTGAACAGGGAGCGAACACCGGGGAGCTGTTTTTT. Protein: CASSEQGANTGELFF.

This chain links TRBV27 with TRBJ2-7; D is perhaps TRBD2 (5 bases). The CDR3 length is 16 residues. The germline V gene has CDR1 MNHEY and CDR2 SMNVEV (reference sequence). Trimming shortened V by 5 bases and J by 1 base, and 18 bases separated the two germline ends. In DNA form, the CDR3 reads TGTGCCAGCAGTCTGGCGGGTCAGTTAGGATCCTACGAGCAGTACTTC. This translates into CASSLAGQLGSYEQYF.

The rearrangement joins TRBV4-1 to TRBJ1-4; TRBD1 might be the D (5 bases). This CDR3 has 14 residues. Germline values: CDR1 MGHRA, CDR2 YSYEKL. Trimming took off 4 bases at V and 7 bases at J, with 13 bases between the two ends. The CDR3 protein is CASSRPGTGEKLFF. DNA for the CDR3: TGCGCCAGCAGCCGTCCCGGGACGGGTGAAAAACTGTTTTTT.

The V call is TRBV9, the J call TRBJ1-2; D is possibly TRBD1 (5 bases). CDR1 SGDLS and CDR2 YYNGEE come from the germline V gene. V lost 3 bases to trimming and J lost 5 bases, with 29 bases between them. CDR3 length: 19 amino acids. This chain's CDR3 is CASSDTPGIPLNFKYGYTF. Written as DNA, the CDR3 is TGTGCCAGCAGCGACACGCCAGGGATTCCCCTTAACTTTAAGTATGGCTACACCTTC. The full variable domain, rest sourced from reference TRBV9 and TRBJ1-2, is DSGVTQTPKHLITATGQRVTLRCSPRSGDLSVYWYQQSLDQGLQFLIQYYNGEERAKGNILERFSAQQFPDLHSELNLSSLELGDSALYFCASSDTPGIPLNFKYGYTFGSGTRLTVV.

The rearrangement links TRBV2 to TRBJ1-1, with 7 bases aligning to TRBD1. The CDR3 sequence is 14 residues long. V shed 6 bases, J shed 0 bases, and the junction held 4 bases outside the gene matches. CDR1 is SNHLY, CDR2 FYNNEI, per germline. Written as DNA, the CDR3 is TGTGCCAGCAGGGGCGACAGGGTGAACACTGAAGCTTTCTTT. This translates into CASRGDRVNTEAFF.

This chain joins TRBV4-2 and TRBJ2-3, with TRBD2 matching 7 bases. Germline lookup yields CDR1 LGHNA and CDR2 YNFKEQ. The CDR3 totals 17 residues. V gave up 0 bases and J gave up 5 bases; unmatched junction bases: 11. CDR3 in amino acids: CASSQDPNRGVKDTQYF. As DNA, the CDR3 is TGTGCCAGCAGCCAAGATCCCAACCGGGGGGTTAAAGATACGCAGTATTTT.

This chain connects TRBV9 to TRBJ2-2; the D gene could be TRBD1 or TRBD2 (6 bases each). CDR1 and CDR2 (germline): SGDLS, YYNGEE. Trimming shortened V by 3 bases and J by 6 bases, and 15 bases separated the two germline ends. This CDR3 contains 15 residues. CDR3 DNA: TGTGCCAGCAGCGGGCCCCCTGGGGGGCCCGGGGAGCTGTTTTTT. Protein: CASSGPPGGPGELFF.

The chain carries TRBV7-9 and TRBJ1-1; D may be TRBD1 (5 bases). Trimming left V 1 base short and J 8 bases short, with 8 bases between. CDR1 is SEHNR, CDR2 FQNEAQ, per germline (reference sequence). This CDR3 contains 12 residues. The CDR3 bases are TGTGCCAGCAGCTTAGGGGAGGGGGAAGCTTTCTTT. Amino acids: CASSLGEGEAFF.

Only one count was recorded for this clone. The chain links TRBV6-5 to TRBJ2-7, with D perhaps given as TRBD1 or TRBD2 (5 bases each). Germline V gene data show CDR1 as MNHEY and CDR2 as SVGAGI. V was shortened by 5 bases and J by 3 bases, with 11 bases between the two germline ends. The length of the CDR3 is 13 residues. The CDR3 here is CASSTGTIYEQYF. The CDR3 bases are TGTGCCAGCAGTACCGGGACGATCTACGAGCAGTACTTC.

V and J are TRBV5-1 and TRBJ2-3; TRBD2 matches 12 bases. Per germline, CDR1 SGHRS and CDR2 YFSETQ. The J segment lost 5 bases and the V segment lost 0 bases, leaving 1 base of the junction unmatched. This CDR3 contains 15 residues. CDR3 loop: CASSLELAGGDTQYF. For the CDR3, the DNA is TGCGCCAGCAGCTTGGAACTAGCGGGGGGAGATACGCAGTATTTT.

V is TRBV6-2 or TRBV6-3 and J is TRBJ1-5, with 11 bases matching TRBD1. V lost 5 bases, J lost 5 bases, and 5 bases stayed unmatched. CDR3 size: 15 residues. Looked up from germline, CDR1 is MNHEY and CDR2 is SVGEGT. The CDR3 DNA follows: TGTGCCAGCAGTCCGGGACAGGGGGGTTATCAGCCCCAGCATTTT. The encoded protein is CASSPGQGGYQPQHF.